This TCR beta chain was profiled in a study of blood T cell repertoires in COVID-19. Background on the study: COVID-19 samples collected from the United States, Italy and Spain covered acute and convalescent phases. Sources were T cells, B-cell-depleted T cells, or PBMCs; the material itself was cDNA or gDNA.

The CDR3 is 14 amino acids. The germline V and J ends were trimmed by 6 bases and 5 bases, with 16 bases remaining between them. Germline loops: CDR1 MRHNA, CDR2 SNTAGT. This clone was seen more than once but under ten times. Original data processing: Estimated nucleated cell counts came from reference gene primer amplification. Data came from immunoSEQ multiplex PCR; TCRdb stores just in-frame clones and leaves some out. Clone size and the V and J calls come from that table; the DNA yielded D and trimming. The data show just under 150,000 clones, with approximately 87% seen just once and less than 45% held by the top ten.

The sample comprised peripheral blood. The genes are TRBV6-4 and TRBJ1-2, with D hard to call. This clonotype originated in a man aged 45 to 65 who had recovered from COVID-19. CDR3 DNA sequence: TGTGCCAGCAGCGCAGACCGAAGCGGGTATGGCTACACCTTC. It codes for CASSADRSGYGYTF.